Below are 23 T cell receptor beta chains sequenced from a single sample in a study of CD8 T cells in Susac syndrome. Random hexamers were used to reverse transcribe an amount of roughly 0.5 to 1 ug RNA. TCRdb recomputed calls from the immunoSEQ multiplex PCR reads with MiXCR, one row per CDR3 protein. The sample lists 200,000 or so distinct CDR3 sequences; 90% to 95% were seen once. Material for sequencing was CD4+ T cells from PBMCs. The receptors shown here come from a human donor with multiple sclerosis.

The genes are TRBV15 and TRBJ1-1; no reliable D call. The V gene lost 0 bases and the J gene lost 3 bases, with 5 bases spanning the gap. CDR3 length equals 13 residues. The germline V gene encodes CDR1 LNHNV and CDR2 YYDKDF (reference sequence). CDR3 region: CATSREDYTEAFF. The CDR3 region has the DNA TGTGCCACCAGCAGAGAAGACTACACTGAAGCTTTCTTT.

V usage is TRBV12-3 or TRBV12-4 and J usage is TRBJ2-5; no firm D call. The CDR3 is 12 residues long. The V and J ends lost 3 bases and 4 bases respectively, with 6 bases between them. This chain's CDR3 is CASSFWGETQYF. The CDR3 DNA is TGTGCCAGCAGTTTCTGGGGAGAGACCCAGTACTTC.

The rearrangement links TRBV29-1 to TRBJ1-2; D gene uncertain. There are 9 residues in the CDR3. The germline gives CDR1 SQVTM, CDR2 ANQGSEA. The CDR3 DNA reads as TGCACCGCCAGCGAAGGCTACACCTTC. This encodes CTASEGYTF. Full variable domain (missing parts from reference TRBV29-1 and TRBJ1-2): SAVISQKPSRDICQRGTSLTIQCQVDSQVTMMFWYRQQPGQSLTLIATANQGSEATYESGFVIDKFPISRPNLTFSTLTVSNMSPEDSSIYLCTASEGYTFGSGTRLTVV.

V and J are TRBV30 and TRBJ2-1, with D tentatively TRBD2 (5 bases). Per germline, CDR1 GTSNPN and CDR2 SVGIG (reference sequence). This CDR3 has 12 amino acids. Trimming cost V 6 bases and J 0 bases, with 6 bases left between them. CDR3 amino acids: CACRDSYNEQFF. DNA of the CDR3: TGTGCCTGCCGGGACTCCTACAATGAGCAGTTCTTC.

The chain recombines TRBV12-3 or TRBV12-4 with TRBJ1-5; TRBD1 matches at 12 bases. V lost 2 bases and J lost 7; bases outside the gene matches: 3. The length of the CDR3 is 15 residues. The CDR3 region has the DNA TGTGCCAGCAGTTTAAAGGGACAGGGGGCGCAGCCCCAGCATTTT. As protein: CASSLKGQGAQPQHF.

The CDR3 spells CSARDDEGASYGYTF. CDR3 in DNA: TGCAGTGCTAGAGATGACGAGGGAGCCTCCTATGGCTACACCTTC. The V and J genes are TRBV20-1 and TRBJ1-2, with D uncertain. CDR3 length: 15 residues. Germline-derived CDR1 and CDR2 are DFQATT and SNEGSKA (reference sequence). V was clipped by 0 bases and J by 4 bases, with 15 bases between them.

This sequence joins TRBV20-1 and TRBJ2-1; D could derive from TRBD1 or TRBD2 (5 bases each). Germline V gene lookup returns CDR1 DFQATT and CDR2 SNEGSKA (reference sequence). The CDR3 runs to 14 residues. V gave up 4 bases and J gave up 6 bases, with 16 bases separating them. The CDR3 DNA follows: TGCAGTGCTATAGACGTACTCGGGGCCAATGAGCAGTTCTTC. The encoded protein is CSAIDVLGANEQFF.

The rearrangement links TRBV29-1 to TRBJ1-2, with D tentatively TRBD1 (6 bases). The germline V and J ends were trimmed by 7 bases and 8 bases, with 17 bases remaining between them. Per germline, CDR1 SQVTM and CDR2 ANQGSEA. The CDR3 has 12 residues. CDR3 residues: CSAQRGAGGYTF. For the CDR3, the DNA is TGCAGCGCCCAAAGGGGGGCAGGAGGCTACACCTTC.

The chain combines TRBV27 with TRBJ1-2; 7 bases are a match to TRBD1. The CDR3 covers 16 residues. Germline CDR1 and CDR2: MNHEY and SMNVEV (reference sequence). The V segment lost 2 bases and the J segment 3 bases; nucleotides outside the gene matches: 9. DNA for the CDR3: TGTGCCAGCAGTTTACACAGGGGAGCCGCGGACTATGGCTACACCTTC. It translates to CASSLHRGAADYGYTF.

The chain is built from TRBV15 and TRBJ2-7; 8 positions match TRBD1. Looked up from germline, CDR1 is LNHNV and CDR2 is YYDKDF (reference sequence). V dropped 7 bases and J dropped 5; count of bases not matched to a gene: 25. This CDR3 comprises 19 residues. The CDR3 nucleotides read TGTGCCACCAACTCCCTGGACAGGGCCGGGAGTCACGCACGCAACGAGCAGTACTTC. Translated: CATNSLDRAGSHARNEQYF.

V is TRBV11-2 and J is TRBJ2-3, with D possibly being TRBD2 (5 bases). Germline V gene sequence: CDR1 SGHAT, CDR2 FQNNGV. Trimming pared 4 bases from V and 5 bases from J, leaving 13 bases between. The CDR3 sequence is 14 residues long. The CDR3 sequence is CASSSVRVGDTQYF. In DNA form, the CDR3 reads TGTGCCAGCAGCTCCGTGAGGGTGGGAGATACGCAGTATTTT.

V gene TRBV7-2 combines with J gene TRBJ2-3; tentative D call: TRBD2 (6 bases). V was clipped by 6 bases and J by 1 base, with 14 bases between them. The germline V gene encodes CDR1 SGHTA and CDR2 FQGNSA. This CDR3 has 15 residues. CDR3 loop: CASRAPGLRTDTQYF. CDR3 coding DNA: TGTGCCAGCAGGGCTCCGGGACTCCGCACAGATACGCAGTATTTT.

The chain carries TRBV18 and TRBJ2-1; D is unresolved. Trimming pared 2 bases from V and 7 bases from J, leaving 6 bases between. The CDR3 is made up of 12 amino acids. CDR1 is KGHSH and CDR2 is LQKENI in the germline V gene. CDR3 loop: CASSPAENEQFF. CDR3 sequence (DNA): TGTGCCAGCTCACCAGCAGAAAATGAGCAGTTCTTC.

The V gene is TRBV7-3, the J gene TRBJ2-1, with 8 bases identical to TRBD2. The CDR3 extends over 15 amino acids. Unmatched junction bases numbered 8, after V lost 5 bases and J lost 5 bases. In germline, CDR1 is SGHTA, CDR2 FQGTGA. The CDR3 loop is CASSTAGTSNNEQFF. The CDR3 region has the DNA TGTGCCAGCAGCACCGCCGGGACTAGTAACAATGAGCAGTTCTTC. Supplemented by reference TRBV7-3 and TRBJ2-1, the full variable domain reads GAGVSQTPSNKVTEKGKYVELRCDPISGHTALYWYRQSLGQGPEFLIYFQGTGAADDSGLPNDRFFAVRPEGSVSTLKIQRTERGDSAVYLCASSTAGTSNNEQFFGPGTRLTVL.

The V call is TRBV6-5, the J call TRBJ1-1; a possible D gene is TRBD1 (5 bases). Trimming removed 5 bases at V and 0 bases at J, with 10 bases between. In germline, CDR1 is MNHEY, CDR2 SVGAGI. The CDR3 is 14 amino acids. The CDR3 sequence: CASSEKGMNTEAFF. CDR3 nucleotide sequence: TGTGCCAGCAGTGAGAAGGGGATGAACACTGAAGCTTTCTTT.

The CDR3 coding sequence is TGTGCCAGCAGCCAAAGCCGAAACAATGAGCAGTTCTTC. This translates into CASSQSRNNEQFF. The chain employs TRBV3-1 and TRBJ2-1; D is unclear. The CDR3 length is 13 residues. V was shortened by 2 bases and J by 5 bases, with 7 bases between the two germline ends. Germline values: CDR1 LGHDT, CDR2 YNNKEL (reference sequence).

The chain carries TRBV20-1 and TRBJ1-5, with D perhaps TRBD1 (5 bases). Germline CDR1 DFQATT, CDR2 SNEGSKA (reference sequence). This CDR3 has 15 residues. Deletions cut 1 base from V and 12 bases from J, with 22 bases between. In DNA form, the CDR3 reads TGCAGTGCTAGAGGAGGGAAAGGGGATGCGTGGGACCAGCATTTT. Translated: CSARGGKGDAWDQHF.

The chain uses TRBV7-9 and TRBJ2-3; 7 positions agree with TRBD2. This CDR3 comprises 13 residues. Germline assignment: CDR1 SEHNR and CDR2 FQNEAQ (reference sequence). The V gene end was trimmed by 4 bases and the J gene end by 5 bases; junction bases not matched to a gene: 3. As DNA, the CDR3 is TGTGCCAGCAGCTGGGGAGGGATAGATACGCAGTATTTT. Its protein product is CASSWGGIDTQYF.

V and J are TRBV4-1 and TRBJ1-5; TRBD1 is a possible D gene (6 bases). The CDR3 sequence is 17 residues long. V lost 3 bases, J lost 0 bases, and 15 bases lay in between. Per the germline V gene, CDR1 is MGHRA and CDR2 is YSYEKL. The CDR3 here is CASSQRVTGYSNQPQHF. In DNA form, the CDR3 reads TGCGCCAGCAGCCAGAGGGTTACAGGGTATAGCAATCAGCCCCAGCATTTT.

The rearrangement joins TRBV7-2 to TRBJ2-3, with TRBD2 matching 9 bases. This CDR3 comprises 15 residues. The V and J ends lost 8 bases and 5 bases, in that order; junction bases with no gene match: 11. Per the germline V gene, CDR1 is SGHTA and CDR2 is FQGNSA. Here the CDR3 DNA reads TGTGCCAGCCCGACGGGCGGGAGGGCCTTAGATACGCAGTATTTT. This sequence encodes CASPTGGRALDTQYF. Full variable domain (remainder filled in from reference TRBV7-2 and TRBJ2-3): GAGVSQSPSNKVTEKGKDVELRCDPISGHTALYWYRQSLGQGLEFLIYFQGNSAPDKSGLPSDRFSAERTGGSVSTLTIQRTQQEDSAVYLCASPTGGRALDTQYFGPGTRLTVL.

The chain links TRBV19 to TRBJ1-4; TRBD1 matches 8 bases. CDR3 length: 16 amino acids. V gave up 4 bases and J gave up 3 bases; unmatched junction bases: 7. Per germline, CDR1 LNHDA and CDR2 SQIVND (reference sequence). DNA of the CDR3: TGTGCCAGTAGTAATGGACCAGGGGGCTCTAATGAAAAACTGTTTTTT. As protein: CASSNGPGGSNEKLFF.

The chain joins TRBV7-2 to TRBJ2-5; 7 bases match TRBD2. V shed 4 bases and J 2 bases; nucleotides not matched to a gene: 7. The germline V gene has CDR1 SGHTA and CDR2 FQGNSA. This CDR3 spans 15 amino acids. The CDR3 loop is CASSSRGSGQETQYF. The CDR3 coding sequence is TGTGCCAGCAGCTCTCGAGGTAGCGGGCAAGAGACCCAGTACTTC.

V usage is TRBV20-1 and J usage is TRBJ2-2; TRBD2 is a possible D gene (5 bases). The V end lost 6 bases, the J end lost 0 bases, and 11 bases lay between the germline ends. This CDR3 contains 14 residues. Germline CDR1 DFQATT, CDR2 SNEGSKA (reference sequence). CDR3 sequence: CSAAGVANTGELFF. The CDR3 DNA sequence: TGCAGTGCCGCCGGGGTAGCGAACACCGGGGAGCTGTTTTTT.